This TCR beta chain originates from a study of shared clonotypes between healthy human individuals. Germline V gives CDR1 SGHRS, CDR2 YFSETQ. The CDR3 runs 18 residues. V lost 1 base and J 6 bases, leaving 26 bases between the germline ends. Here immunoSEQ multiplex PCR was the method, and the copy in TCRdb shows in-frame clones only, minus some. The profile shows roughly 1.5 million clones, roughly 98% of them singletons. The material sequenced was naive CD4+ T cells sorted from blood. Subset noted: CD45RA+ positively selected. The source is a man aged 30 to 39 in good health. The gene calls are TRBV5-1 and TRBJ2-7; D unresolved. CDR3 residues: CASSLRQSKNWGTSEQYF. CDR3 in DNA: TGCGCCAGCAGCTTGAGGCAGTCGAAGAATTGGGGAACGTCCGAGCAGTACTTC.